Sequencing of this TCR beta chain was carried out in a study of T cell responses to AZD1222 COVID-19 vaccine. A note on this clone: What it binds is not known. An end of the junction does not agree with germline; a read error may underlie this.

Assay used: immunoSEQ multiplex PCR; TCRdb lists only in-frame clones, some missing. The data show 70,000 to 90,000 clones, 80% to 90% seen once. Study-wide results and limits: An increase in Spike-specific TCR breadth and depth was observed after two AZD1222 doses.

This CDR3 spans 16 amino acids. Germline values: CDR1 SGHTA, CDR2 FQGNSA. The chain employs TRBV7-2 and TRBJ2-6; D is perhaps TRBD1 or TRBD2 (6 bases each). The receptor was derived from an adult who received the AZD1222 COVID-19 vaccine. This sample comprised peripheral blood, obtained 28 days after the second AZD1222 dose. The CDR3 sequence is CASSLGGGFGANVLTF. CDR3 nucleotides: TGTGCCAGCAGTTTAGGAGGGGGGTTTGGGGCCAACGTCCTGACTTTC.